One sample yielded the 5 T cell receptor beta chains listed below, sequenced in a study of siplizumab effects on memory and regulatory T cells (dated by TCRdb to between 2018 and 2021). Libraries were constructed by the immunoSEQ multiplex PCR assay. This immuneACCESS table, as held by TCRdb, lists in-frame sequences with V and J called but not all clones. Of the missing ones, under half trace to an unresolved V gene in checked studies; the others have no known cause. In this sample the table shows about 50,000 clones, 85% to 95% of which occur a single time. The biggest ten clones account for approximately 17% of the sample. The sample taken for sequencing was CD8+ T cells sorted from blood. The receptors here all came from a human donor in good health.

The chain is built from TRBV19 and TRBJ1-3; 7 bases line up with TRBD1. This CDR3 has 16 residues. Trimming took 10 bases from V and 4 from J; bases not matched to a gene: 16. Germline V gives CDR1 LNHDA, CDR2 SQIVND (reference sequence). The chain's CDR3 is CATQVSGTAAGNTIYF. The CDR3 coding sequence is TGTGCCACCCAGGTTTCCGGGACAGCGGCGGGAAACACCATATATTTT.

The rearrangement links TRBV7-9 to TRBJ1-1; D remains unclear. Germline-derived CDR1 and CDR2 are SEHNR and FQNEAQ (reference sequence). The V end was cut by 4 bases, the J end by 0 bases, with 6 bases between. The CDR3 spans 13 residues. For the CDR3, the DNA is TGTGCCAGCAGCTCCCTACTGAACACTGAAGCTTTCTTT. Its translation: CASSSLLNTEAFF.

This chain uses TRBV9 with TRBJ1-1, with D maybe TRBD1 (5 bases). Trimming left V 1 base short and J 6 bases short, with 10 bases between. CDR3 size: 13 residues. Germline CDR1 SGDLS, CDR2 YYNGEE. In DNA form, the CDR3 reads TGTGCCAGCAGCGTAACAGGAGAAGCTGAAGCTTTCTTT. This codes for CASSVTGEAEAFF.

This CDR3 reads CASSPGLAGDSEQFF. In DNA form, the CDR3 reads TGTGCCAGCAGTCCGGGACTAGCGGGAGACAGTGAGCAGTTCTTC. The chain joins TRBV6-4 to TRBJ2-1, with TRBD2 identical over 14 bases. Looked up from germline, CDR1 is MRHNA and CDR2 is SNTAGT. This CDR3 has 15 residues. V lost 5 bases and J lost 9; bases outside the gene matches: 6.

The rearrangement joins TRBV28 to TRBJ1-1, with D unresolved. Trimming left V 3 bases short and J 5 bases short, with 7 bases between. The CDR3 totals 12 residues. Germline values: CDR1 MDHEN, CDR2 SYDVKM. The chain's CDR3 is CASSFLGTEAFF. In nucleotides, the CDR3 is TGTGCCAGCAGTTTTCTCGGGACTGAAGCTTTCTTT.